This TCR beta chain derives from a study of Graves' ophthalmopathy and Graves' hyperthyroidism. The study's findings and limits: In blood, most expanded thyroid clonotypes above 0.001 frequency were also detected. Separation of ophthalmopathy from stable hyperthyroidism was achieved by a 13-signature model, at roughly 90% sensitivity and 81.08% specificity.

Points on this clonotype: The antigen remains undetermined.

Clinical symptoms, serum thyroxine, TRAb, thyroid ultrasound and orbital computed tomography were relied on for diagnosis. The germline CDR1 and CDR2 sequences are DFQATT and SNEGSKA (reference sequence). Trimming stripped 0 bases from V and 7 bases from J, with 16 bases between. The CDR3 runs 16 residues. Amplification targeted the TCR beta CDR3 regions, with RNA transcripts as the source material. Amplification began with first-round RT-PCR using HTBI primers, then second-round multiplex PCR was performed. TCRdb used MiXCR to reprocess the multiplex PCR reads, holding one entry per CDR3 protein. The table lists about 700,000 distinct CDR3 sequences, about two fifths of them singletons, with 3% to 4% in the top ten.

The receptor comes from an adult man with Graves' ophthalmopathy. The V and J genes are TRBV20-1 and TRBJ1-6; unclear D gene. The sequenced sample consisted of peripheral blood. CDR3 DNA sequence: TGCAGTGCTAGAGATCCCCGGAGCGCTGGGAATTCACCCCTCCACTTT. Protein: CSARDPRSAGNSPLHF.